These 26 T cell receptor beta chains share one sample of origin, sequenced in a study of technical replicates of blood from several donors. Assay used: immunoSEQ multiplex PCR; TCRdb lists only in-frame clones, some missing. The table records just over 75,000 clones, more than 85% of them present only once. The source material was T cells isolated from PBMCs. All receptors derive from a human donor in good health.

The chain employs TRBV6-5 and TRBJ2-1; 8 bases fit TRBD2. Germline-derived CDR1 and CDR2 are MNHEY and SVGAGI. The trim removed 6 bases at V and 9 bases at J, leaving 10 bases unmatched. This CDR3 is 14 amino acids long. In nucleotides, the CDR3 is TGTGCCAGCAGCTTCCTTACTAGCGGTGCTGAGCAGTTCTTC. Translation gives CASSFLTSGAEQFF.

This chain joins TRBV13 and TRBJ1-1, with 9 bases fitting TRBD1. From germline, CDR1 is PRHDT and CDR2 FYEKMQ (reference sequence). The CDR3 length is 15 residues. Trimming cost V 5 bases and J 5 bases; bases outside gene matches: 9. CDR3 coding DNA: TGTGCCAGCAGCACACAACAGGGGGCGCAGACTGAAGCTTTCTTT. Translating it yields CASSTQQGAQTEAFF.

The rearrangement uses TRBV11-2 and TRBJ1-2; 11 bases line up with TRBD1. Germline CDR1 and CDR2: SGHAT and FQNNGV. This CDR3 is 14 amino acids long. Unmatched junction bases numbered 3, after V lost 5 bases and J lost 4 bases. The CDR3, as DNA: TGTGCCAGCAGCCCCGGGACAGGGGGCTATGGCTACACCTTC. Translated, it gives CASSPGTGGYGYTF.

This chain connects TRBV9 to TRBJ1-4; D is perhaps TRBD1 (5 bases). Germline-derived CDR1 and CDR2 are SGDLS and YYNGEE. Trimming took off 2 bases at V and 5 bases at J, with 10 bases between the two ends. The CDR3 loop spans 14 amino acids. CDR3 bases: TGTGCCAGCAGCGTCGGAGGGGAGAATGAAAAACTGTTTTTT. Translation gives CASSVGGENEKLFF.

The rearrangement joins TRBV19 to TRBJ2-2, with D hard to call. The CDR3 extends over 13 amino acids. The germline gives CDR1 LNHDA, CDR2 SQIVND (reference sequence). Trimming shortened V by 11 bases and J by 5 bases, and 15 bases separated the two germline ends. CDR3 DNA sequence: TGTGCCGGAGCTAAAAAAGCGACCGGGGAGCTGTTTTTT. Protein sequence: CAGAKKATGELFF.

This clone was seen once. The V call is TRBV9, the J call TRBJ2-1; TRBD2 matches at 10 bases. This CDR3 region has 15 residues. From germline, CDR1 is SGDLS and CDR2 YYNGEE. V was clipped by 0 bases and J by 4 bases; unmatched bases: 1. For the CDR3, the DNA is TGTGCCAGCAGCGTAGGGACTAGCGGATACAATGAGCAGTTCTTC. This translates into CASSVGTSGYNEQFF.

V usage is TRBV11-3 and J usage is TRBJ2-3, with 9 bases matching TRBD2. In germline, CDR1 is SGHNT, CDR2 YENEEA. Unmatched junction bases numbered 11, after V lost 5 bases and J lost 2 bases. The CDR3 is 17 amino acids. As DNA, the CDR3 is TGTGCCAGCAGCACGTGGCGGGAGGGCCAAGTCACAGATACGCAGTATTTT. Translated: CASSTWREGQVTDTQYF.

The rearrangement links TRBV18 to TRBJ1-2, with 8 bases identical to TRBD1. The V gene's germline CDR1 is KGHSH and CDR2 LQKENI. The CDR3 runs 15 residues. The V gene end was trimmed by 3 bases and the J gene end by 5 bases; junction bases not matched to a gene: 8. This CDR3 reads CASSPWTGSSYGYTF. DNA of the CDR3: TGTGCCAGCTCACCGTGGACAGGGTCTTCATATGGCTACACCTTC.

A few counts support this clone. V usage is TRBV19 and J usage is TRBJ1-5; D perhaps matches TRBD1 (6 bases). The germline V gene has CDR1 LNHDA and CDR2 SQIVND (reference sequence). Between the trimmed V and J ends, which lost 2 bases and 2 bases, there was a span of 13 bases. The CDR3 spans 16 residues. The CDR3 DNA reads TGTGCCAGTAGTATATTCGGGGGGCTGGGCAATCAGCCCCAGCATTTT. Amino acid sequence: CASSIFGGLGNQPQHF.

The CDR3 protein is CASSASGRINEQFF. The CDR3 DNA reads TGTGCCAGCAGTGCTAGCGGGAGGATCAATGAGCAGTTCTTC. The chain carries TRBV25-1 and TRBJ2-1, with TRBD2 matching over 11 bases. The ends lost 4 bases at V and 6 bases at J; junction bases unmatched: 2. The germline CDR1 and CDR2 sequences are MGHDK and SYGVNS. This CDR3 is 14 amino acids long.

The gene calls are TRBV27 and TRBJ1-1, with D possibly matching TRBD1 (5 bases). Germline lookup yields CDR1 MNHEY and CDR2 SMNVEV (reference sequence). V was trimmed by 0 bases and J by 1 base, leaving 6 bases between them. CDR3 size: 14 residues. The CDR3 bases are TGTGCCAGCAGTTTATCTAGGGGGAACACTGAAGCTTTCTTT. Its protein product is CASSLSRGNTEAFF.

The chain employs TRBV28 and TRBJ1-1; perhaps TRBD1 as D (5 bases). This CDR3 comprises 15 residues. Trimming took off 6 bases at V and 10 bases at J, with 24 bases between the two ends. From germline, CDR1 is MDHEN and CDR2 SYDVKM. The CDR3 reads CASSPRAGGVIGAFF. The CDR3, as DNA: TGTGCCAGCAGCCCCCGTGCGGGAGGGGTAATTGGAGCTTTCTTT.

CDR3 sequence (DNA): TGTGCCAGCAGCCCAATTCAGGGGACGAACACTGAAGCTTTCTTT. Encoded protein: CASSPIQGTNTEAFF. J is TRBJ1-1 and V is TRBV5-4, with D perhaps TRBD1 (6 bases). Trimming shortened V by 4 bases and J by 1 base, and 14 bases separated the two germline ends. The CDR3 is 15 amino acids. Germline V CDR1 and CDR2: SGHNT, YYREEE (reference sequence).

The chain employs TRBV27 and TRBJ1-2; possible D gene TRBD1, 6 bases. CDR3 length: 13 amino acids. Germline CDR1 and CDR2: MNHEY and SMNVEV (reference sequence). With 3 bases removed from V and 8 bases from J, the gap between germline ends came to 13 bases. The CDR3 DNA reads as TGTGCCAGCAGTTTGGTTGGGGGCCGCGGCTACACCTTC. Its translation: CASSLVGGRGYTF.

CDR3 in amino acids: CASSEERGCPYEQYF. CDR3 nucleotides: TGTGCCAGCAGTGAAGAACGGGGGTGCCCCTACGAGCAGTACTTC. V and J are TRBV6-4 and TRBJ2-7, with D tentatively TRBD2 (6 bases). Trimming took 3 bases from V and 2 from J, leaving 14 bases between them. Germline V CDR1 and CDR2: MRHNA, SNTAGT. CDR3 size: 15 residues.

The chain links TRBV28 to TRBJ1-2, with TRBD1 identical over 8 bases. Germline CDR1 reads MDHEN; CDR2 reads SYDVKM. CDR3 length equals 14 residues. The J segment lost 2 bases and the V segment lost 10 bases, leaving 9 bases of the junction unmatched. This CDR3 is CATRLAGGNYGYTF. As DNA, the CDR3 is TGTGCCACTCGGTTGGCAGGGGGCAACTATGGCTACACCTTC.

The gene calls are TRBV25-1 and TRBJ1-1, with D perhaps matching TRBD1 (5 bases). V dropped 1 base and J dropped 9 bases, with 18 bases sitting between them. The CDR3 consists of 15 residues. CDR1 and CDR2 (germline): MGHDK, SYGVNS. The CDR3 DNA reads as TGTGCCAGCAGTGAATCCGTAGGGGACTCATGGCAAGCTTTCTTT. Translation gives CASSESVGDSWQAFF.

The J gene is TRBJ1-5, the V gene TRBV4-1, with D perhaps matching TRBD1 (5 bases). CDR3 size: 16 residues. Trimming took 0 bases from V and 5 from J, leaving 14 bases between them. CDR1 is MGHRA, CDR2 YSYEKL, per germline. This chain's CDR3 is CASSQDAGQAHQPQHF. The CDR3 DNA follows: TGCGCCAGCAGCCAAGACGCAGGACAAGCTCATCAGCCCCAGCATTTT.

This clone appeared a single time. The chain uses TRBV5-4 and TRBJ1-2; D may be TRBD1 (5 bases). The CDR3 has 12 residues. Per the germline V gene, CDR1 is SGHNT and CDR2 is YYREEE (reference sequence). Trimming left V 2 bases short and J 13 bases short, with 15 bases between. The CDR3 nucleotides are TGTGCCAGCAGCTTACGACAGATGGCTGGCACCTTC. Its protein is CASSLRQMAGTF. Looking up the rest from reference TRBV5-4 and TRBJ1-2 gives the full variable domain: ETGVTQSPTHLIKTRGQQVTLRCSSQSGHNTVSWYQQALGQGPQFIFQYYREEENGRGNFPPRFSGLQFPNYSSELNVNALELDDSALYLCASSLRQMAGTFGSGTRLTVV.

This rearrangement joins TRBV6-1 to TRBJ2-5; 7 bases are a match to TRBD2. V lost 7 bases and J lost 1; bases outside the gene matches: 9. CDR1 and CDR2 from the germline V gene are MNHNS and SASEGT. The CDR3 covers 15 residues. Written as DNA, the CDR3 is TGTGCCAGCAATCTAGTGGGAGGGCCCCAAGAGACCCAGTACTTC. Amino acid sequence: CASNLVGGPQETQYF.

The chain recombines TRBV4-1 with TRBJ1-1, with D unclear. Trimming left V 1 base short and J 3 bases short, with 6 bases between. Germline CDR1 and CDR2: MGHRA and YSYEKL. This CDR3 contains 13 residues. The CDR3 DNA reads TGCGCCAGCAGCCAAGTCCCGTACACTGAAGCTTTCTTT. Its protein is CASSQVPYTEAFF.

The chain uses TRBV7-9 and TRBJ2-7, with TRBD2 identical over 8 bases. CDR3 length: 14 residues. Unmatched junction bases numbered 6, after V lost 4 bases and J lost 4 bases. The germline V gene has CDR1 SEHNR and CDR2 FQNEAQ (reference sequence). As DNA, the CDR3 is TGTGCCAGCAGCTCCGGGACTAGGGCGTACGAGCAGTACTTC. This encodes CASSSGTRAYEQYF.

The CDR3 is CASSPLDQETQYF. The DNA of the CDR3 is TGTGCCAGCAGTCCCTTAGACCAAGAGACCCAGTACTTC. The rearrangement uses TRBV27 and TRBJ2-5, with D unclear. V was cut by 5 bases and J by 0 bases, with 7 bases left in between. The CDR3 is 13 residues long. Germline V gene sequence: CDR1 MNHEY, CDR2 SMNVEV (reference sequence).

V is TRBV14 and J is TRBJ2-3, with D maybe TRBD2 (5 bases). Germline V gene data show CDR1 as SGHDN and CDR2 as FVKESK. This CDR3 comprises 17 residues. Trimming stripped 0 bases from V and 5 bases from J, with 18 bases between. The CDR3 here is CASSQEFSGYRGDTQYF. For the CDR3, the DNA is TGTGCCAGCAGCCAAGAATTCAGCGGCTACCGCGGAGATACGCAGTATTTT.

The J gene is TRBJ1-2, the V gene TRBV6-5, with unresolved D. This CDR3 region has 16 residues. From germline, CDR1 is MNHEY and CDR2 SVGAGI. V lost 2 bases to trimming and J lost 8 bases, with 21 bases between them. The DNA for the CDR3 is TGTGCCAGCAGTTACACTACCGGGCCAGAGACTAACGGCTACACCTTC. Translated: CASSYTTGPETNGYTF.

This clone was observed a few times. V and J are TRBV14 and TRBJ2-2; no reliable D call. Germline loops: CDR1 SGHDN, CDR2 FVKESK. V lost 0 bases and J 3 bases, leaving 8 bases between the germline ends. The CDR3 has 15 residues. Written as DNA, the CDR3 is TGTGCCAGCAGCCAAGACACAGTCTACACCGGGGAGCTGTTTTTT. As protein: CASSQDTVYTGELFF.